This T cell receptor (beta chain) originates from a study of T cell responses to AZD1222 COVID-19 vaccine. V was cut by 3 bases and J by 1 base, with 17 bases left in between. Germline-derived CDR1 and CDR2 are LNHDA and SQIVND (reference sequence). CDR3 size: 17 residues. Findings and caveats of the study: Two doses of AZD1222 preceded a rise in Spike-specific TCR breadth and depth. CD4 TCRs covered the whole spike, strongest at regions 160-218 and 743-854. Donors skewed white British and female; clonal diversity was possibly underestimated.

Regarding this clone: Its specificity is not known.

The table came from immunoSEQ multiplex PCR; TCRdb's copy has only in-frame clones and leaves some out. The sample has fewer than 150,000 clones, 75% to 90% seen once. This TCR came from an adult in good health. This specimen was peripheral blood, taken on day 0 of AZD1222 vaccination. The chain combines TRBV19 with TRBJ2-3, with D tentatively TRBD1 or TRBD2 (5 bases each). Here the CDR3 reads CASSMRGAVLGTDTQYF. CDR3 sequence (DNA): TGTGCCAGTAGTATGAGGGGAGCGGTTCTGGGCACAGATACGCAGTATTTT.